This entry describes one TCR beta chain. The antigen is not known. Libraries were prepared by immunoSEQ multiplex PCR; TCRdb keeps only in-frame clonotypes and omits some of them. The table has about 82,000 clones, 85% seen once; the top ten hold 2% to 3%. Germline CDR1 PRHDT, CDR2 FYEKMQ (reference sequence). This CDR3 is built from 13 residues. V was trimmed by 1 base and J by 4 bases, leaving 8 bases between them. This sample is part of a study of OX40 agonist ivuxolimab in advanced cancers. Looking at the study overall: Dose-escalation subjects each had hepatocellular carcinoma, melanoma, renal cell or head and neck cancer. Study-wide findings and caveats: Also present in some nonresponders was a low level of normalized T-cell clonal expansion. Those patients achieving a partial response at 0.1-3.0 mg/kg showed among the lowest clonal expansion. Fewer expanded clones were found on average in CD4+ than in CD8+ T cells.

The material sequenced was CD4+ or CD8+ T cells sorted from blood, taken in a trial of the OX40 agonist ivuxolimab. This chain connects TRBV13 to TRBJ2-7; no clear D gene. The sequence was collected from an adult with an advanced solid tumor such as melanoma, head and neck, liver or kidney cancer. The CDR3 region is CASSLVDGYEQYF. DNA for the CDR3: TGTGCCAGCAGCTTAGTTGATGGTTACGAGCAGTACTTC. The complete variable domain, with remaining parts taken from reference TRBV13 and TRBJ2-7, reads AAGVIQSPRHLIKEKRETATLKCYPIPRHDTVYWYQQGPGQDPQFLISFYEKMQSDKGSIPDRFSAQQFSDYHSELNMSSLELGDSALYFCASSLVDGYEQYFGPGTRLTVT.